This is a list of T cell receptor beta chains from one sample in a study of cytomegalovirus exposure and HLA in healthy donors. The protocol was immunoSEQ multiplex PCR, while the TCRdb copy is restricted to in-frame clones and leaves out a portion. The sample includes 150,000 or so clones, 80% of them seen just once. The material sequenced was PBMCs. The receptors were sampled from a man aged 25 to 45 in good health and CMV-seropositive. Each CDR3 is given with its conserved first and last residue. The D gene is left open where the match is weak.

CDR3 protein	J gene	V gene	D gene
CASRGQDSEAFF	TRBJ1-1	TRBV2	TRBD1
CASSTGQGGKMEKLFF	TRBJ1-4	TRBV5-4	TRBD1
CSVGGAGGINEQFF	TRBJ2-1	TRBV29-1	TRBD2
CAISESGEKLFF	TRBJ1-4	TRBV10-3	.
CASSPGLVDYEQYF	TRBJ2-7	TRBV7-9	TRBD2
CASSSPGSVWNEQFF	TRBJ2-1	TRBV11-1	.
CAISITGDVQPQHF	TRBJ1-5	TRBV10-3	TRBD1
CASSDRSHGYTF	TRBJ1-2	TRBV19	.
CSGGTTYEQYF	TRBJ2-7	TRBV20-1	TRBD2
CASNTGVDTQYF	TRBJ2-3	TRBV19	.
CASSPSRQPQHF	TRBJ1-5	TRBV28	.
CASSLGVSTEAFF	TRBJ1-1	TRBV5-5	.
CSVAPGDGYTF	TRBJ1-2	TRBV29-1	.
CASSQGGQGTRRSETQYF	TRBJ2-5	TRBV4-1	TRBD2
CASTSAGGFDGYTF	TRBJ1-2	TRBV28	.
CAWSVLGTVNTEAFF	TRBJ1-1	TRBV30	.
CASSLWTGNEQYF	TRBJ2-7	TRBV28	.
CASLISTGFGMNGYTF	TRBJ1-2	TRBV2	TRBD1
CASSIVASSETQYF	TRBJ2-5	TRBV19	.
CASSDTTGWGVQETQYF	TRBJ2-5	TRBV19	.
CASSAEGNEQFF	TRBJ2-1	TRBV2	.
CASSEGGGLNEQFF	TRBJ2-1	TRBV9	.
CASSSPGPGTGYNEQFF	TRBJ2-1	TRBV5-4	TRBD1
CASSQTGYTGELFF	TRBJ2-2	TRBV2	.
CASSVGTSGEQYF	TRBJ2-7	TRBV9	TRBD2
CASSPGRETQYF	TRBJ2-5	TRBV7-9	.
CASRLGGSAQETQYF	TRBJ2-5	TRBV28	.
CSALRVAGNYNEQFF	TRBJ2-1	TRBV29-1	TRBD2
CASTLRGQGHYEQYF	TRBJ2-7	TRBV28	TRBD1
CASIRLAGSYNEQFF	TRBJ2-1	TRBV2	TRBD2
CASSSKFGGREGNTGELFF	TRBJ2-2	TRBV11-2	TRBD2
CAISPPGGAGNEQFF	TRBJ2-1	TRBV10-3	TRBD1
CASSTRTGGETQYF	TRBJ2-5	TRBV6-5	.
CASAASGGVNEQFF	TRBJ2-1	TRBV12-5	.
CASSVGSGISTDTQYF	TRBJ2-3	TRBV9	TRBD2
CASSLASEQFF	TRBJ2-1	TRBV11-1	.
CASSSLVGGRERFTGELFF	TRBJ2-2	TRBV5-1	.
CASSLTPSSYNEQFF	TRBJ2-1	TRBV7-2	.
CASSLGTQREKLFF	TRBJ1-4	TRBV11-2	.
CAWSQGNQPQHF	TRBJ1-5	TRBV30	.